The TCR beta chain described here comes from a study of T-cell reconstitution after alpha-beta-depleted transplantation in children. This clonotype was seen only once. This sample's TCRbeta library carried unique molecular identifier barcodes. TCRdb independently ran MiXCR on the PCR reads; one entry per CDR3 protein. The sample yields about 500,000 distinct CDR3 sequences, 30% to 35% seen once. CDR1 SQVTM and CDR2 ANQGSEA come from the germline V gene. Trimming at V came to 3 bases and at J to 5 bases, leaving 10 bases not matched to a gene. The CDR3 contains 15 residues. Specimen: PBMCs from the stem cell graft donor, collected from the stem cell graft. This TCR came from a human donor who donated a stem cell graft to a child with aplastic anemia. The V gene is TRBV29-1, the J gene TRBJ1-2; 9 nucleotides agree with TRBD1. This CDR3 reads CSVDAPGTGLYGYTF. CDR3 nucleotides: TGCAGCGTTGATGCTCCCGGGACAGGGTTATATGGCTACACCTTC.